The rows below give T cell receptor beta chains drawn from one sample of a study of T-cell reconstitution after alpha-beta-depleted transplantation in children. TCRdb reprocessed the PCR reads with MiXCR, giving one entry per CDR3 protein. The repertoire holds about 110,000 distinct CDR3 sequences, with approximately 6.9% as singletons. The input for sequencing was PBMCs, mostly from graft donor cells, taken 360 days after TCRalphabeta/CD19-depleted stem cell transplant. The receptors derive from a male patient between 2 and 15 years old who had a stem cell transplant for acute lymphoblastic leukemia, so the T cells may come from the graft donor. Both conserved end residues are part of each CDR3. D genes are given only for firm matches. Not all rows give a size; the values are once, few, many and, for expanded clones, a class.

v_call,cdr3_length,d_call,clone_size,j_call,cdr3_aa,cdr3_nt
TRBV7-9,15,.,many,TRBJ2-5,CASSLSGGWQETQYF,TGTGCCAGCAGCTTAAGTGGAGGGTGGCAAGAGACCCAGTACTTC
TRBV28,16,TRBD1,.,TRBJ1-4,CASSLLRQGRNEKLFF,TGTGCCAGCAGTCTCCTAAGACAGGGCCGTAATGAAAAACTGTTTTTT
TRBV7-2,15,.,many,TRBJ1-3,CASSPGQGLRNTIYF,TGTGCCAGCAGCCCAGGGCAGGGGCTAAGAAACACCATATATTTT
TRBV27,15,.,.,TRBJ2-7,CASSSDPALGWEQYF,TGTGCCAGCAGTTCCGACCCAGCCCTCGGCTGGGAGCAGTACTTC
TRBV28,12,.,.,TRBJ1-2,CASSLGTYGYTF,TGTGCCAGCAGTCTGGGGACATATGGCTACACCTTC
TRBV4-2,13,.,many,TRBJ2-3,CASSQDWTDTQYF,TGTGCCAGCAGCCAAGATTGGACAGATACGCAGTATTTT
TRBV20-1,11,.,many,TRBJ2-1,CSARDRNEQFF,TGCAGTGCTAGAGATAGGAATGAGCAGTTCTTC
TRBV12-3/TRBV12-4,14,.,many,TRBJ2-3,CASTFRGSTDTQYF,TGTGCCAGCACTTTCAGGGGAAGCACAGATACGCAGTATTTT
TRBV29-1,15,TRBD1,many,TRBJ2-5,CSGKYDRDPGETQYF,TGCAGCGGCAAATATGACAGGGACCCTGGAGAGACCCAGTACTTC
TRBV9,15,.,.,TRBJ2-5,CASSDPVRSQETQYF,TGTGCCAGCAGCGACCCCGTCCGTAGCCAGGAGACCCAGTACTTC
TRBV29-1,11,.,many,TRBJ2-1,CSVAPAGEQFF,TGCAGCGTTGCCCCCGCCGGAGAGCAGTTCTTC
TRBV27,15,.,many,TRBJ2-6,CASSLVGFGANVLTF,TGTGCCAGCTCCTTGGTTGGGTTCGGGGCCAACGTCCTGACTTTC
TRBV30,14,TRBD2,few,TRBJ2-5,CAWSWTSGRETQYF,TGTGCCTGGAGTTGGACTAGCGGGAGAGAGACCCAGTACTTC
TRBV7-9,15,.,few,TRBJ1-1,CASSSEGGMNTEAFF,TGTGCCAGCAGCTCCGAGGGAGGGATGAACACTGAAGCTTTCTTT
TRBV13,17,TRBD2,.,TRBJ2-1,CASSLGLAVSSYNEQFF,TGTGCCAGCAGCTTAGGCCTAGCGGTAAGCTCCTACAATGAGCAGTTCTTC
TRBV13,17,.,.,TRBJ1-6,CASSRWGGGSYNSPLHF,TGTGCCAGCAGCCGTTGGGGAGGAGGCTCCTATAATTCACCCCTCCACTTT